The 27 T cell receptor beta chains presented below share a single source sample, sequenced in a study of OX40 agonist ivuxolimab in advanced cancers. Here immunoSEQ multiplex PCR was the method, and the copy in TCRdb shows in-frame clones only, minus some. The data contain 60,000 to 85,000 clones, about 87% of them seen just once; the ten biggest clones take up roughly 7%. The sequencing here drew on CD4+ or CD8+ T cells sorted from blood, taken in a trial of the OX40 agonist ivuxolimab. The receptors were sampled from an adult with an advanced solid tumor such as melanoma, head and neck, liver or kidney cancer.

The CDR3: CAWSLNRVGYGYTF. For the CDR3, the DNA is TGTGCCTGGAGTCTGAACAGGGTTGGCTATGGCTACACCTTC. This chain links TRBV30 with TRBJ1-2; weak D call: TRBD1 (6 bases). The germline gives CDR1 GTSNPN, CDR2 SVGIG (reference sequence). CDR3 length: 14 residues. With 2 bases removed from V and 4 bases from J, the gap between germline ends came to 14 bases.

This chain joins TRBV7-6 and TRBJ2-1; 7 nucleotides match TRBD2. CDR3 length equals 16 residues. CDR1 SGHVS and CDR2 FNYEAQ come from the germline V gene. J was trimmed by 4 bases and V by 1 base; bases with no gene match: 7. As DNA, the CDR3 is TGTGCCAGCAGCTTAGGGACTAGTTTAACATACAATGAGCAGTTCTTC. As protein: CASSLGTSLTYNEQFF.

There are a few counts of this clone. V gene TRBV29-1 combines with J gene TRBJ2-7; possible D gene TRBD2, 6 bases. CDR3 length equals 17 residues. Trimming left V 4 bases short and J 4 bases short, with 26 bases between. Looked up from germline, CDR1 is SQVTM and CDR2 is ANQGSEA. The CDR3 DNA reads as TGCAGCGTTGGGGCGGGATGGGGAATGTCCAACAGGTACGAGCAGTACTTC. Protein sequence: CSVGAGWGMSNRYEQYF.

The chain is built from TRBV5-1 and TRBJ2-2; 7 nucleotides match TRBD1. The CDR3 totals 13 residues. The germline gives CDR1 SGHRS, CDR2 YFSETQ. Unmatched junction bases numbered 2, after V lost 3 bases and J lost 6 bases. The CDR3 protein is CASSSQGPGELFF. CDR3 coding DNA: TGCGCCAGCAGCTCACAGGGGCCCGGGGAGCTGTTTTTT.

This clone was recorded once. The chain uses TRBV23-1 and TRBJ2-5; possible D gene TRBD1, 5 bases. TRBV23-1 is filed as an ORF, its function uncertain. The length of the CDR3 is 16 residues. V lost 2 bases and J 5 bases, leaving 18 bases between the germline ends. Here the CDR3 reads CASSQPPLQGRETQYF. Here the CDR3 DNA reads TGCGCCAGCAGTCAACCCCCCCTTCAGGGCCGCGAGACCCAGTACTTC.

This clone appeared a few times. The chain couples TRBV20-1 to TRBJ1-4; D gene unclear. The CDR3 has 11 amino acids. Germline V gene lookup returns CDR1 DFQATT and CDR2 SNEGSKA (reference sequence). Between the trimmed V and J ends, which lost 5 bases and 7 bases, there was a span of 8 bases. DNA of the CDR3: TGCAGTGCTCTATCAAGTGAAAAACTGTTTTTT. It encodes CSALSSEKLFF.

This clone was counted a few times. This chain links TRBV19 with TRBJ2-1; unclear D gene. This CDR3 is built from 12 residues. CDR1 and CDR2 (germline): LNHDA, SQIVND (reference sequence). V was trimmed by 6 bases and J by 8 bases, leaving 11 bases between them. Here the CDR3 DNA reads TGTGCCAGTAGGATGAAGGGCGATGAGCAGTTCTTC. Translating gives CASRMKGDEQFF.

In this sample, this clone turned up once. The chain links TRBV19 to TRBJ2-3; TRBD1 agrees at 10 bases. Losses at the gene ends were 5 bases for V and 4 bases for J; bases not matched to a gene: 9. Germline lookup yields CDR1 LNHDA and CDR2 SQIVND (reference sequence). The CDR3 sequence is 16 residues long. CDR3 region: CASSPRDRGRADTQYF. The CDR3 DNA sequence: TGTGCCAGTAGTCCCCGGGACAGGGGACGGGCAGATACGCAGTATTTT.

The CDR3 nucleotides are TGTGCCAGCAGCTTGGCCGGGGCCCTCTCTGGAAACACCATATATTTT. As protein: CASSLAGALSGNTIYF. The chain links TRBV5-4 to TRBJ1-3, with a tentative D call TRBD1 (5 bases). In germline, CDR1 is SGHNT, CDR2 YYREEE (reference sequence). Trimming left V 0 bases short and J 0 bases short, with 10 bases between. CDR3 length: 16 amino acids.

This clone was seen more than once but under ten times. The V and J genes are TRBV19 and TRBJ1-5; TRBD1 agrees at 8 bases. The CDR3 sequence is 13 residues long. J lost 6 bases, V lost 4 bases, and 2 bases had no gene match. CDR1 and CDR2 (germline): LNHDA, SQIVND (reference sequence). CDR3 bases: TGTGCCAGTAGTACGGACAGGGTTCAGCCCCAGCATTTT. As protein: CASSTDRVQPQHF.

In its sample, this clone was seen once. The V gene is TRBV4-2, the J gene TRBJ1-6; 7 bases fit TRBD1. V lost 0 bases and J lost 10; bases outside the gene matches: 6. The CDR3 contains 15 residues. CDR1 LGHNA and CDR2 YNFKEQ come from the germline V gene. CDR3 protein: CASSQDLAGGSPLHF. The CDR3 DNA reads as TGTGCCAGCAGCCAAGATCTGGCAGGGGGGTCACCCCTCCACTTT.

The CDR3 nucleotides are TGTGCCAGTAGTCCGGAACAGGTACTGAACACTGAAGCTTTCTTT. Encoded protein: CASSPEQVLNTEAFF. This sequence joins TRBV19 and TRBJ1-1, with D possibly being TRBD1 (5 bases). Germline values: CDR1 LNHDA, CDR2 SQIVND (reference sequence). The CDR3 contains 15 residues. The germline V and J ends were trimmed by 5 bases and 0 bases, with 13 bases remaining between them. Full variable domain (missing parts from reference TRBV19 and TRBJ1-1): DGGITQSPKYLFRKEGQNVTLSCEQNLNHDAMYWYRQDPGQGLRLIYYSQIVNDFQKGDIAEGYSVSREKKESFPLTVTSAQKNPTAFYLCASSPEQVLNTEAFFGQGTRLTVV.

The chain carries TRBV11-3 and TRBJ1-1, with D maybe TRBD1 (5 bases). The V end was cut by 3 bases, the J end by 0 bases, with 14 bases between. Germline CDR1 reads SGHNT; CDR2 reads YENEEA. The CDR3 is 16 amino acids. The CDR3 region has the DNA TGTGCCAGCAGCTTCGATACCGGGACGGTGAACACTGAAGCTTTCTTT. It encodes CASSFDTGTVNTEAFF.

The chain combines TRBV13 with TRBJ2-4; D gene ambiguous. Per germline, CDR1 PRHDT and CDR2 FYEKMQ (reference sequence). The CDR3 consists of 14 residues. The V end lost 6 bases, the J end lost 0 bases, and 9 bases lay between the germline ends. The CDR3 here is CASSSSLAKNIQYF. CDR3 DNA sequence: TGTGCCAGCAGTTCGTCGTTAGCCAAAAACATTCAGTACTTC. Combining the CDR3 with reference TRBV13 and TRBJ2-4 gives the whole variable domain AAGVIQSPRHLIKEKRETATLKCYPIPRHDTVYWYQQGPGQDPQFLISFYEKMQSDKGSIPDRFSAQQFSDYHSELNMSSLELGDSALYFCASSSSLAKNIQYFGAGTRLSVL.

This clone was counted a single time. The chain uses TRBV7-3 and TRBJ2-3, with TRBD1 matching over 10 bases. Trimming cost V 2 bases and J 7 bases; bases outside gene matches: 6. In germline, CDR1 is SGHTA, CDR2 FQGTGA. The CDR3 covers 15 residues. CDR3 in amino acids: CASSLSGTGEHTQYF. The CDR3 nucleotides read TGTGCCAGCAGCTTATCCGGGACAGGGGAACATACGCAGTATTTT.

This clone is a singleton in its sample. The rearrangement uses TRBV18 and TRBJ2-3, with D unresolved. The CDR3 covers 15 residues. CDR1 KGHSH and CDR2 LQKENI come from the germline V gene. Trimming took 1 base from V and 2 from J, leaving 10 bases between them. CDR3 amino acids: CASSPQYRDTDTQYF. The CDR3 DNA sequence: TGTGCCAGCTCACCACAATATAGGGACACAGATACGCAGTATTTT.

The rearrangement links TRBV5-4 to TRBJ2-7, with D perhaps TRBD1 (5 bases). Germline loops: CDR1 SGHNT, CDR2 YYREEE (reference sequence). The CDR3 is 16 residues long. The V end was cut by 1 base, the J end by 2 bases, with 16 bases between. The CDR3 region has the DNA TGTGCCAGCAGCTTGACCGACAGATTTCTTACCTACGAGCAGTACTTC. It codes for CASSLTDRFLTYEQYF.

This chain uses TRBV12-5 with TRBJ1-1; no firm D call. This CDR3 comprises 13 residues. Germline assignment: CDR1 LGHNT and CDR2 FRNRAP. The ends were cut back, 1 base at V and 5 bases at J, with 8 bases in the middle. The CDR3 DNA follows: TGTGCTAGTGGTTTGGAAGCGGATACTGAAGCTTTCTTT. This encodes CASGLEADTEAFF.

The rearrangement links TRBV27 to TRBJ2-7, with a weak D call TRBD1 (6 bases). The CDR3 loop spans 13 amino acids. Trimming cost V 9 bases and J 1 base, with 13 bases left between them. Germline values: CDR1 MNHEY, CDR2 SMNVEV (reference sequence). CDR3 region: CASSNRASYEQYF. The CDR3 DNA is TGTGCCAGTTCGAACAGGGCGTCCTACGAGCAGTACTTC.

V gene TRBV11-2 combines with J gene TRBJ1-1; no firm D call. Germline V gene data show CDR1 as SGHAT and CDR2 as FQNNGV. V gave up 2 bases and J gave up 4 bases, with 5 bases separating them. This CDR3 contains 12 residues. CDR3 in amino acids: CASSLRPTEAFF. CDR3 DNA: TGTGCCAGCAGCTTACGACCCACTGAAGCTTTCTTT.

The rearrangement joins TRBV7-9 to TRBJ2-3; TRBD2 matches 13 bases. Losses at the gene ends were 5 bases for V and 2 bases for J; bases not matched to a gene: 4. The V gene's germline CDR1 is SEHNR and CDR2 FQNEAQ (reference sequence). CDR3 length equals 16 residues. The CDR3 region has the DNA TGTGCCAGCAGCCCTGGACTAGCGGGGGACACAGATACGCAGTATTTT. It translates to CASSPGLAGDTDTQYF.

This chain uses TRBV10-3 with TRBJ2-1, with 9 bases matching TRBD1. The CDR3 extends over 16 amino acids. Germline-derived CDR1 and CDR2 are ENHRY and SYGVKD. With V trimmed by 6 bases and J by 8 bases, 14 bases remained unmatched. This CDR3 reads CAIRLNPGQGMDEQFF. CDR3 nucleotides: TGTGCCATCAGACTAAACCCGGGACAGGGAATGGATGAGCAGTTCTTC.

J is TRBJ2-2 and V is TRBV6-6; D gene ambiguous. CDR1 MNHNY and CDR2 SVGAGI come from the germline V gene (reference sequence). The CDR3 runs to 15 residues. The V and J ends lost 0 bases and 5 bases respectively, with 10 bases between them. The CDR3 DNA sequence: TGTGCCAGCAGTTACTCGTTGGCGGAAACCGGGGAGCTGTTTTTT. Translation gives CASSYSLAETGELFF.

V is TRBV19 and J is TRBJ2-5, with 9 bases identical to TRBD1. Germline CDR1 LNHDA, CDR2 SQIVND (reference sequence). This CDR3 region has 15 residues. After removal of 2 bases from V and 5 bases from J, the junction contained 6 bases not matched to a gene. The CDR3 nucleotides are TGTGCCAGTAGTATATGGACAGGGGCCGGGGAGACCCAGTACTTC. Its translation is CASSIWTGAGETQYF.

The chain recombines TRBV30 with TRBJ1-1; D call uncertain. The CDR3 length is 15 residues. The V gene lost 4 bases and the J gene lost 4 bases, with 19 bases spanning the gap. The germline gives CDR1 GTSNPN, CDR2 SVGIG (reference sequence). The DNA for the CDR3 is TGTGCCTGGACCACTGACATATCCATCCGCACTGAAGCTTTCTTT. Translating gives CAWTTDISIRTEAFF. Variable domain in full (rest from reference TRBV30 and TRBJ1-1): SQTIHQWPATLVQPVGSPLSLECTVEGTSNPNLYWYRQAAGRGLQLLFYSVGIGQISSEVPQNLSASRPQDRQFILSSKKLLLSDSGFYLCAWTTDISIRTEAFFGQGTRLTVV.

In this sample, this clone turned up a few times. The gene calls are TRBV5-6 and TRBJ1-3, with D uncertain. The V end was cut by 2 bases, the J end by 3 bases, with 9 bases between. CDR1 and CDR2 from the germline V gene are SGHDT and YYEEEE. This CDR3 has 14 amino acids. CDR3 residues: CASSLGGLGNTIYF. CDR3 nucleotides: TGTGCCAGCAGCTTAGGCGGACTTGGAAACACCATATATTTT.

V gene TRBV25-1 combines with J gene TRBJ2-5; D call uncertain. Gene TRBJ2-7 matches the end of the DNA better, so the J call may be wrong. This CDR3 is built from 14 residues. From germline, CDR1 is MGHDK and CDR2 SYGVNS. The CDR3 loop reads CASSESRPPYEQYF. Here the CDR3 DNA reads TGTGCCAGCAGTGAATCCCGGCCCCCCTACGAGCAGTACTTC.